This TCR beta chain comes out of a study of OX40 agonist ivuxolimab in advanced cancers. Study-level background: Participants, 65% to 85% male, averaged roughly 59 years of age, ranging from roughly 23 to 90.

The length of the CDR3 is 16 residues. Germline assignment: CDR1 MRHNA and CDR2 SNTAGT. V lost 0 bases and J lost 2; bases outside the gene matches: 2. Enrollment shut out patients with autoimmune disease history or systemic immunosuppression. Cycle 7 day 1, cycle 4 day 1, and baseline were the timepoints at which blood was sampled. TCRdb keeps only in-frame clones here, not all; method: immunoSEQ multiplex PCR. This sample yields 55,000 to 70,000 clones, of which about 80% are seen a single time; approximately 1.2% belongs to the top ten. Study-wide points: By week 6 at 0.1 to 3.0 mg/kg, blood CD4+ and CD8+ T cells had expanded clonally.

Remarks on this clone: Antigen: not known.

The input for sequencing was CD4+ or CD8+ T cells sorted from blood, taken in a trial of the OX40 agonist ivuxolimab. The chain combines TRBV6-4 with TRBJ2-3; 10 bases are a match to TRBD2. This receptor was taken from an adult with an advanced solid tumor such as melanoma, head and neck, liver or kidney cancer. CDR3 DNA sequence: TGTGCCAGCAGTGACTCGAGCGGGGGGGCCACAGATACGCAGTATTTT. Residues: CASSDSSGGATDTQYF.